Detailed here is one T cell receptor beta chain. The antigen remains unidentified. TCR beta CDR3 sequences were amplified from RNA transcripts. Carried out on the TCR CDR3, a first-round RT-PCR used the HTBI primer set. TCRdb passed the multiplex PCR reads through MiXCR, listing each CDR3 protein once. The table has more than 600,000 distinct CDR3 sequences, about 15% seen once. The entry originates in a study of T cells in Graves' hyperthyroidism and ophthalmopathy. Whole-study results and caveats: It was a median roughly 6.5 months before onset that the model predicted ophthalmopathy.

V lost 2 bases and J lost 5; bases outside the gene matches: 10. The CDR3 sequence is 15 residues long. Germline-derived CDR1 and CDR2 are SGHRS and YFSETQ. The specimen was blood. This TCR was recovered from a man in his late teens or twenties with Graves' hyperthyroidism. The gene calls are TRBV5-1 and TRBJ2-7, with 7 nucleotides matching TRBD2. CDR3 nucleotides: TGCGCCAGCAGCTTTCGGGCTAGCGGCGGCGACGAGCAGTACTTC. It yields the protein CASSFRASGGDEQYF.